Following are 7 T cell receptor beta chains from one sample sequenced in a study of blood T cells in healthy people across ages. The authors ran a second PCR of about 6 to 12 cycles using a sample-barcoded 5' primer and a J-beta primer mix. TCRdb called the 5' RACE reads again in MiXCR, with one record for every CDR3 protein. The data contain around 800,000 distinct CDR3 sequences, 20% to 30% of them seen just once; the ten biggest clones take up over 2.5%. These data were also filed under a second study, of T cells of mothers and their children.

Input material: blood. The source is a boy under 18 in good health.

The chain has TRBV20-1 and TRBJ2-3, with 11 bases identical to TRBD2. The CDR3 has 14 residues. Per the germline V gene, CDR1 is DFQATT and CDR2 is SNEGSKA (reference sequence). Trimming cost V 5 bases and J 3 bases; bases outside gene matches: 4. The CDR3 reads CSAYSGGGTDTQYF. In nucleotides, the CDR3 is TGCAGTGCTTATAGCGGGGGGGGAACAGATACGCAGTATTTT.

This chain joins TRBV7-3 and TRBJ2-2; 8 nucleotides line up with TRBD2. The CDR3 is 14 amino acids. Germline loops: CDR1 SGHTA, CDR2 FQGTGA. With 5 bases clipped from V and 4 bases from J, the junction kept 3 bases outside the gene matches. The CDR3 is CASSRGGSTGELFF. The CDR3 region has the DNA TGTGCCAGCAGCCGCGGGGGGAGCACCGGGGAGCTGTTTTTT. Filled out from reference TRBV7-3 and TRBJ2-2, the complete variable domain reads GAGVSQTPSNKVTEKGKYVELRCDPISGHTALYWYRQSLGQGPEFLIYFQGTGAADDSGLPNDRFFAVRPEGSVSTLKIQRTERGDSAVYLCASSRGGSTGELFFGEGSRLTVL.

Comments on this clonotype: Germline is not matched at one junction end, which may reflect a read error. V is TRBV12-3 or TRBV12-4 and J is TRBJ2-5, with TRBD2 identical over 7 bases. The assigned J gene may be wrong: the sequence end matches TRBJ2-1 better. This CDR3 has 14 amino acids. CDR3 sequence reads: CASSIARGDNEQFF. CDR3 coding DNA: TGTGCCAGCAGTATAGCTCGGGGGGACAATGAGCAGTTCTTC.

V is TRBV24-1 and J is TRBJ2-7, with D unclear. The CDR3 has 13 amino acids. Trimming cost V 4 bases and J 4 bases, with 10 bases left between them. Germline V CDR1 and CDR2: KGHDR, SFDVKD. The CDR3 nucleotides are TGTGCCACCAGTGACGAACCTTATTACGAGCAGTACTTC. Encoded protein: CATSDEPYYEQYF.

V and J are TRBV20-1 and TRBJ1-5; weak D call: TRBD1 (6 bases). Germline V gene sequence: CDR1 DFQATT, CDR2 SNEGSKA (reference sequence). V lost 4 bases and J 0 bases, leaving 13 bases between the germline ends. This CDR3 comprises 15 residues. The chain's CDR3 is CSAIQGRGSNQPQHF. The CDR3 DNA sequence: TGCAGTGCTATACAGGGCAGAGGTAGCAATCAGCCCCAGCATTTT.

This clonotype occurred a few times. The V call is TRBV19, the J call TRBJ2-1; tentative D call: TRBD1 (5 bases). The V gene's germline CDR1 is LNHDA and CDR2 SQIVND (reference sequence). The CDR3 is 14 amino acids. The germline V and J ends were trimmed by 1 base and 5 bases, with 9 bases remaining between them. The CDR3 region has the DNA TGTGCCAGTAGTATAGTCCCCAGGGACAATGAGCAGTTCTTC. Protein product: CASSIVPRDNEQFF.

The chain employs TRBV6-5 and TRBJ2-5; possibly TRBD2 for D (6 bases). Germline-derived CDR1 and CDR2 are MNHEY and SVGAGI. This CDR3 has 16 residues. V lost 4 bases and J lost 9, with 24 bases in between. CDR3 region: CASSFSWGALGEAQYF. CDR3 sequence (DNA): TGTGCCAGCAGTTTTTCCTGGGGTGCCCTCGGGGAGGCCCAGTACTTC.